A single sample is the source of the 26 T cell receptor beta chains below, sequenced in a study of T cell responses to AZD1222 COVID-19 vaccine. The table came from immunoSEQ multiplex PCR; TCRdb's copy has only in-frame clones and leaves some out. The data contain some 170,000 clones, around 90% of them singletons. The sample consisted of peripheral blood, taken 28 days after the second dose of the MenACWY control vaccine. These receptors were collected from an adult who received the MenACWY meningococcal vaccine as a control.

This rearrangement joins TRBV25-1 to TRBJ2-7; D not resolved. CDR1 and CDR2 (germline): MGHDK, SYGVNS. Trimming took 5 bases from V and 1 from J, leaving 3 bases between them. This CDR3 is 11 amino acids long. CDR3 sequence reads: CASSISYEQYF. The CDR3 DNA reads TGTGCCAGCAGTATATCCTACGAGCAGTACTTC.

The gene calls are TRBV5-1 and TRBJ2-2, with 9 bases fitting TRBD2. With V trimmed by 7 bases and J by 6 bases, 13 bases remained unmatched. Per germline, CDR1 SGHRS and CDR2 YFSETQ. The length of the CDR3 is 16 residues. CDR3 protein: CASSTAASGIPGELFF. CDR3 bases: TGCGCCAGCTCAACCGCGGCTAGCGGGATCCCCGGGGAGCTGTTTTTT.

CDR3 in DNA: TGTGCCAGCTCACCACCCGGACAGGTTTCGGGTGAGCAGTTCTTC. It yields the protein CASSPPGQVSGEQFF. The rearrangement links TRBV18 to TRBJ2-1, with TRBD1 matching over 7 bases. V dropped 0 bases and J dropped 9; count of bases not matched to a gene: 8. The length of the CDR3 is 15 residues. From germline, CDR1 is KGHSH and CDR2 LQKENI.

The genes are TRBV18 and TRBJ1-5; D may be TRBD1 (5 bases). V was cut by 3 bases and J by 0 bases, with 9 bases left in between. CDR3 length: 15 residues. Looked up from germline, CDR1 is KGHSH and CDR2 is LQKENI. The CDR3 is CASSPSGNSNQPQHF. The CDR3 DNA is TGTGCCAGCTCACCGTCAGGGAATAGCAATCAGCCCCAGCATTTT.

The chain employs TRBV28 and TRBJ2-7; D remains ambiguous. CDR3 length equals 11 residues. Germline CDR1 and CDR2: MDHEN and SYDVKM. V gave up 8 bases and J gave up 0 bases, with 5 bases separating them. In DNA, the CDR3 is TGTGCCAGCCTTAGCTCCTACGAGCAGTACTTC. Translation gives CASLSSYEQYF.

The chain links TRBV21-1 to TRBJ2-5; no DNA check was done on the table's D call, TRBD1. TRBV21-1 is classified as a pseudogene. This CDR3 region has 14 residues. The CDR3 sequence: CASSDDRLFLAQYF. CDR3 nucleotides: TGTGCCAGCAGCGATGACAGGTTGTTCTTGGCCCAGTACTTC.

The CDR3 coding sequence is TGTGCCAGCAGTGAAGGGGGGACAGCCTCTAACTATGGCTACACCTTC. This gives the protein CASSEGGTASNYGYTF. J is TRBJ1-2 and V is TRBV6-1; 7 bases are shared with TRBD1. Trimming removed 1 base from V and 0 bases from J; junction bases left unmatched: 5. CDR3 size: 16 residues. Germline CDR1 is MNHNS and CDR2 is SASEGT.

This clone was seen a handful of times. The final CDR3 position lacks the conserved phenylalanine or tryptophan, pointing to a likely read error. The limits of the CDR3 on the DNA are not certain, so only TCRdb's listed CDR3 is given. The chain joins TRBV20-1 to TRBJ2-7; TRBD2, the D gene given by the table, was not confirmed from the DNA. Per germline, CDR1 DFQATT and CDR2 SNEGSKA (reference sequence). From its first to its last residue, the CDR3 has 11 amino acids. The CDR3 sequence is CSARDPQREFS.

This clone has just one count. The rearrangement uses TRBV7-9 and TRBJ1-6, with TRBD1 matching 7 bases. CDR1 and CDR2 from the germline V gene are SEHNR and FQNEAQ (reference sequence). V lost 5 bases to trimming and J lost 7 bases; unmatched junction nucleotides: 5. This CDR3 comprises 14 residues. CDR3 nucleotides: TGTGCCAGCAGCCAGGGGGGGAACAATTCACCCCTCCACTTT. This codes for CASSQGGNNSPLHF.

The V call is TRBV5-1, the J call TRBJ1-5; D is ambiguous. The CDR3 length is 13 residues. V gave up 2 bases and J gave up 7 bases, with 10 bases separating them. CDR1 and CDR2 (germline): SGHRS, YFSETQ. CDR3 in amino acids: CASSFELGQPQHF. Here the CDR3 DNA reads TGCGCCAGCAGCTTCGAATTGGGCCAGCCCCAGCATTTT.

This chain joins TRBV6-5 and TRBJ1-1; a possible D gene is TRBD1 (5 bases). The CDR3 loop spans 15 amino acids. Trimming removed 0 bases from V and 0 bases from J, with 8 bases in between. Germline V lookup: CDR1 MNHEY, CDR2 SVGAGI. CDR3 residues: CASSYSQAMNTEAFF. The CDR3 DNA reads TGTGCCAGCAGTTACTCACAGGCCATGAACACTGAAGCTTTCTTT.

This clone came up once. The chain joins TRBV7-9 to TRBJ1-4, with 10 positions matching TRBD1. J lost 8 bases, V lost 5 bases, and 8 bases had no gene match. CDR3 length: 15 residues. CDR1 and CDR2 from the germline V gene are SEHNR and FQNEAQ (reference sequence). Here the CDR3 reads CASSVQTGGGEKLFF. CDR3 DNA: TGTGCCAGCAGCGTACAGACAGGGGGCGGAGAAAAACTGTTTTTT.

This clone was observed once. The chain is built from TRBV27 and TRBJ2-5, with 9 bases identical to TRBD1. V lost 7 bases to trimming and J lost 5 bases; unmatched junction nucleotides: 14. In germline, CDR1 is MNHEY, CDR2 SMNVEV (reference sequence). There are 16 residues in the CDR3. CDR3 coding DNA: TGTGCCAGCAACCCGTCGGGGACAGGGATCTGGGAGACCCAGTACTTC. Encoded protein: CASNPSGTGIWETQYF.

The chain carries TRBV6-1 and TRBJ1-2, with 9 bases fitting TRBD1. The CDR3 is made up of 15 amino acids. V lost 0 bases to trimming and J lost 6 bases; unmatched junction nucleotides: 5. CDR1 and CDR2 from the germline V gene are MNHNS and SASEGT. For the CDR3, the DNA is TGTGCCAGCAGTGAAGCAGTACAGGGGGCGGATGGCTACACCTTC. Translated: CASSEAVQGADGYTF.

J is TRBJ2-5 and V is TRBV5-4; 8 bases fit TRBD1. This CDR3 comprises 15 residues. J gave up 3 bases and V 8 bases, and 12 bases lay outside the gene matches. CDR1 SGHNT and CDR2 YYREEE come from the germline V gene (reference sequence). DNA of the CDR3: TGTGCCAGTCAGGGATCCGGGACAGGCAAAGAGACCCAGTACTTC. Its protein product is CASQGSGTGKETQYF.

This chain joins TRBV5-1 and TRBJ2-2; no clear D gene. The CDR3 has 14 residues. Germline V gives CDR1 SGHRS, CDR2 YFSETQ. The V gene lost 0 bases and the J gene lost 2 bases, with 5 bases spanning the gap. In DNA form, the CDR3 reads TGCGCCAGCAGCTTGGGCATCAACACCGGGGAGCTGTTTTTT. It encodes CASSLGINTGELFF.

Judged by abundance, this clone is medium-sized. V gene TRBV7-3 combines with J gene TRBJ2-2; 8 bases are shared with TRBD1. Germline V gene data show CDR1 as SGHTA and CDR2 as FQGTGA. The CDR3 consists of 15 residues. The V and J ends lost 3 bases and 4 bases, in that order; junction bases with no gene match: 4. The chain's CDR3 is CASSLAGGLTGELFF. The CDR3, as DNA: TGTGCCAGCAGCTTGGCAGGGGGCCTCACCGGGGAGCTGTTTTTT.

The rearrangement joins TRBV28 to TRBJ1-3; the D gene is possibly TRBD1 (5 bases). This CDR3 contains 14 residues. Germline V lookup: CDR1 MDHEN, CDR2 SYDVKM. V was clipped by 6 bases and J by 3 bases, with 12 bases between them. As DNA, the CDR3 is TGTGCCAGCAGGGCACGGGACGGTGGAAACACCATATATTTT. Protein sequence: CASRARDGGNTIYF.

This chain connects TRBV9 to TRBJ2-1; unclear D gene. Deletions cut 0 bases from V and 0 bases from J, with 13 bases between. The CDR3 covers 17 residues. CDR1 and CDR2 (germline): SGDLS, YYNGEE. CDR3 protein: CASSVVGNPFSYNEQFF. The CDR3 nucleotides are TGTGCCAGCAGCGTAGTAGGCAACCCCTTCTCCTACAATGAGCAGTTCTTC.

This sequence joins TRBV2 and TRBJ2-3, with TRBD2 matching over 7 bases. The CDR3 length is 15 residues. Per germline, CDR1 SNHLY and CDR2 FYNNEI. The ends lost 10 bases at V and 4 bases at J; junction bases unmatched: 14. The CDR3 nucleotides read TGTGCCACCAGATTCGGGACTATGGACTCAGATACGCAGTATTTT. Translation gives CATRFGTMDSDTQYF. Using reference TRBV2 and TRBJ2-3 for the parts outside the CDR3, the full variable domain is EPEVTQTPSHQVTQMGQEVILRCVPISNHLYFYWYRQILGQKVEFLVSFYNNEISEKSEIFDDQFSVERPDGSNFTLKIRSTKLEDSAMYFCATRFGTMDSDTQYFGPGTRLTVL.

The chain uses TRBV6-5 and TRBJ2-3; 10 bases fit TRBD2. CDR3 length equals 15 residues. The V gene's germline CDR1 is MNHEY and CDR2 SVGAGI. V shed 6 bases, J shed 2 bases, and the junction held 5 bases outside the gene matches. CDR3 amino acids: CASRPLAGDTDTQYF. The CDR3 DNA is TGTGCCAGCAGACCTCTAGCGGGGGACACAGATACGCAGTATTTT.

This clone has more than one count but fewer than ten. The V gene is TRBV28, the J gene TRBJ1-1, with D hard to call. Germline CDR1 reads MDHEN; CDR2 reads SYDVKM. The CDR3 spans 15 residues. V lost 1 base and J 3 bases, leaving 12 bases between the germline ends. CDR3 DNA sequence: TGTGCCAGCAGTTTATCGGGTTTGGCCTACACTGAAGCTTTCTTT. Residues: CASSLSGLAYTEAFF.

The chain carries TRBV28 and TRBJ1-5; 10 nucleotides match TRBD1. Trimming took 3 bases from V and 6 from J; bases not matched to a gene: 11. CDR1 and CDR2 (germline): MDHEN, SYDVKM. The length of the CDR3 is 17 residues. The CDR3 here is CASSFPRGTGVPQPQHF. As DNA, the CDR3 is TGTGCCAGCAGTTTCCCCAGGGGGACAGGGGTGCCTCAGCCCCAGCATTTT.

The table lists this clone with a few counts. The chain recombines TRBV9 with TRBJ2-2; D gene uncertain. Germline V gene sequence: CDR1 SGDLS, CDR2 YYNGEE. The ends were cut back, 0 bases at V and 2 bases at J, with 5 bases in the middle. There are 14 residues in the CDR3. The CDR3 DNA follows: TGTGCCAGCAGCGTAGCGACAAACACCGGGGAGCTGTTTTTT. Protein: CASSVATNTGELFF. Complete variable domain (other parts from reference TRBV9 and TRBJ2-2): DSGVTQTPKHLITATGQRVTLRCSPRSGDLSVYWYQQSLDQGLQFLIQYYNGEERAKGNILERFSAQQFPDLHSELNLSSLELGDSALYFCASSVATNTGELFFGEGSRLTVL.

The V gene is TRBV9, the J gene TRBJ2-2; 7 bases agree with TRBD2. CDR3 length equals 16 residues. CDR1 is SGDLS, CDR2 YYNGEE, per germline. J lost 7 bases, V lost 4 bases, and 13 bases had no gene match. The DNA of the CDR3 is TGTGCCAGCAGCAGTAAGGGCGGGAGCGGCGACGGGGAGCTGTTTTTT. It codes for CASSSKGGSGDGELFF.

This clone appeared a few times. The chain joins TRBV28 to TRBJ1-5, with 8 bases that match TRBD1. The V and J ends lost 5 bases and 9 bases, in that order; junction bases with no gene match: 12. The CDR3 consists of 15 residues. Germline V gene data show CDR1 as MDHEN and CDR2 as SYDVKM. CDR3 region: CASSPGTGAPWPQHF. The CDR3 coding sequence is TGTGCCAGCAGTCCCGGGACAGGAGCCCCTTGGCCCCAGCATTTT.